This T cell receptor beta chain originates from a study of CD8 T cells in ankylosing spondylitis. Quantitative 5'-RACE with molecular barcodes generated TCR beta libraries. TCRdb re-derived calls from the 5' RACE reads in MiXCR, one entry per CDR3 protein. In the table there are roughly 180,000 distinct CDR3 sequences, around 10% of which are singletons. Trimming cost V 7 bases and J 4 bases, with 14 bases left between them. The CDR3 is made up of 13 amino acids. CDR1 SQVTM and CDR2 ANQGSEA come from the germline V gene. This clonotype was seen many times. The antigen remains undetermined. Points from the study as a whole: CD8+ cells made up the disease-linked clones, which were relatively rare in peripheral blood. According to the report, clones linked to the disease were significantly enriched in matched synovial fluid samples taken from ankylosing spondylitis patients.

The receptor's source is a male donor with ankylosing spondylitis or in good health (not recorded which). The V call is TRBV29-1, the J call TRBJ1-5; D is unresolved. Source material: blood, either unsorted or a sorted T cell fraction (not recorded which). In nucleotides, the CDR3 is TGCAGCGGTTCGGAAAGCCCTAATCAGCCCCAGCATTTT. This codes for CSGSESPNQPQHF.